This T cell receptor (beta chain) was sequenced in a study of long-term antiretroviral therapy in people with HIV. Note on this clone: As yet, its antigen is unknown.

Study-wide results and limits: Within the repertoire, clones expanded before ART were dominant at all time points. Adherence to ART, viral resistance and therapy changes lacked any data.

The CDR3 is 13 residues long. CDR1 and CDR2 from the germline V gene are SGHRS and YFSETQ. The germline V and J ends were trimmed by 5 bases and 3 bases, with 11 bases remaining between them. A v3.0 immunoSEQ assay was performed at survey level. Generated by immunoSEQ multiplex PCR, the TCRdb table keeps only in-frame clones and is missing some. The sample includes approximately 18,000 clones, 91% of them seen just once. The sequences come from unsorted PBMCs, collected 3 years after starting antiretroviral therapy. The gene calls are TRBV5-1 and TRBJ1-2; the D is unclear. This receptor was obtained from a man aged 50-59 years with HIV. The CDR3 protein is CASRTDWDYGYTF. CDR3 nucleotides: TGCGCCAGCAGAACAGATTGGGACTATGGCTACACCTTC.